The 7 T cell receptor beta chains below were found in one sample sequenced in a study of T cell responses to AZD1222 COVID-19 vaccine. The repertoire was sequenced with immunoSEQ multiplex PCR; TCRdb's copy has only in-frame clones and lacks some. The sample has roughly 160,000 clones, roughly nine tenths seen once. Specimen: peripheral blood, collected on day 0 of AZD1222 vaccination. The receptors shown here come from an adult in good health.

The chain couples TRBV4-1 to TRBJ2-3; 8 bases fit TRBD1. V dropped 0 bases and J dropped 6; count of bases not matched to a gene: 8. The germline gives CDR1 MGHRA, CDR2 YSYEKL. The CDR3 totals 16 residues. CDR3 sequence: CASSQEWTGQKDTQYF. CDR3 coding DNA: TGCGCCAGCAGCCAAGAGTGGACAGGGCAAAAGGATACGCAGTATTTT.

This clone was detected only once. The chain joins TRBV28 to TRBJ2-3; TRBD2 matches 7 bases. The CDR3 has 15 residues. Trimming took 2 bases from V and 2 from J; bases not matched to a gene: 4. Germline V lookup: CDR1 MDHEN, CDR2 SYDVKM. This chain's CDR3 is CASSLRDYITDTQYF. DNA of the CDR3: TGTGCCAGCAGTTTACGGGACTACATCACAGATACGCAGTATTTT.

The chain uses TRBV19 and TRBJ2-2, with 8 nucleotides matching TRBD2. Unmatched junction bases numbered 6, after V lost 5 bases and J lost 4 bases. The V gene's germline CDR1 is LNHDA and CDR2 SQIVND (reference sequence). The CDR3 has 15 residues. CDR3 nucleotide sequence: TGTGCCAGTAGTGCAAGGACTAGCCCCACCGGGGAGCTGTTTTTT. This translates into CASSARTSPTGELFF.

This clone occurred once. The gene calls are TRBV2 and TRBJ2-1; no firm D call. V lost 6 bases to trimming and J lost 15 bases, with 15 bases between them. Germline V gene lookup returns CDR1 SNHLY and CDR2 FYNNEI. The CDR3 is 11 residues long. CDR3 nucleotide sequence: TGTGCCAGCAGGTCGGACCGATCGGGGTTCTTC. Protein product: CASRSDRSGFF.

The chain is built from TRBV4-3 and TRBJ2-2; possible D gene TRBD1, 6 bases. The CDR3 spans 15 residues. Trimming took 2 bases from V and 4 from J, leaving 11 bases between them. Germline V gene data show CDR1 as LGHNA and CDR2 as YSLEER. The CDR3 DNA reads as TGCGCCAGCAGCCAATTAGGGGGAAGCACCGGGGAGCTGTTTTTT. Translation: CASSQLGGSTGELFF.

The CDR3 region is CSVEERATGSDEQYF. The CDR3 bases are TGCAGCGTTGAAGAGCGGGCGACAGGGAGCGACGAGCAGTACTTC. The V call is TRBV29-1, the J call TRBJ2-7; 7 bases line up with TRBD1. From germline, CDR1 is SQVTM and CDR2 ANQGSEA. V shed 0 bases, J shed 5 bases, and the junction held 10 bases outside the gene matches. This CDR3 comprises 15 residues.

The chain joins TRBV9 to TRBJ1-3; D unclear. Trimming removed 4 bases at V and 7 bases at J, with 21 bases between. Germline lookup yields CDR1 SGDLS and CDR2 YYNGEE. There are 16 residues in the CDR3. CDR3 coding DNA: TGTGCCAGCAGCCCATCGGGGAGGAAGATTGGGAACACCATATATTTT. Its protein is CASSPSGRKIGNTIYF.